This TCR beta chain was sequenced for a study of naive and memory T cell subsets. The V gene lost 3 bases and the J gene lost 8 bases, with 16 bases spanning the gap. Germline CDR1 reads SQVTM; CDR2 reads ANQGSEA. This CDR3 has 13 amino acids. Broader study findings: This RNA-based method may be sensitive to activation-related transcript changes.

This clonotype was detected many times. What it binds is not known. Four PCR rounds used nested alpha and beta constant region primers plus the SP2 primer. Blood and skin TCR RNA was reverse transcribed with alpha and beta constant primers. MiXCR, run by TCRdb on the 5' RACE reads, gives a single entry per CDR3 protein. The table has approximately 32,000 distinct CDR3 sequences, about a sixth seen once. An oligonucleotide containing a UMI was ligated to the 3' end of TCR cDNA. Adult healthy volunteers gave 2.5 ml peripheral blood for whole-blood RNA. Input was about 1 to 1,100 ng of DNase-treated total RNA without cell sorting.

This chain connects TRBV29-1 to TRBJ1-2; D possibly corresponds to TRBD1 (5 bases). The sequence came from a female donor in good health. The CDR3 sequence: CSVDQKRGEGYTF. As DNA, the CDR3 is TGCAGCGTTGACCAGAAACGGGGGGAAGGCTACACCTTC. The whole variable domain, filled in from reference TRBV29-1 and TRBJ1-2, reads SAVISQKPSRDICQRGTSLTIQCQVDSQVTMMFWYRQQPGQSLTLIATANQGSEATYESGFVIDKFPISRPNLTFSTLTVSNMSPEDSSIYLCSVDQKRGEGYTFGSGTRLTVV.